What follows is one T cell receptor beta chain and its context. This CDR3 is 13 amino acids long. J was trimmed by 1 base and V by 11 bases; bases with no gene match: 2. Germline assignment: CDR1 ENHRY and CDR2 SYGVKD. Method: immunoSEQ multiplex PCR; TCRdb's copy keeps in-frame clones and lacks some. The data hold fewer than 20,000 clones, with around 88% observed a single time. Treatment: randomized to nivolumab then ipilimumab (arm A) or the reverse (arm B). The source of the sample is a study of sequential checkpoint blockade in melanoma. Study as a whole: Each arm's sequence ended with maintenance nivolumab.

This specimen was CD8+ T cells sorted from blood (inferred from file names), taken from a patient given nivolumab and ipilimumab in sequence. The V call is TRBV10-3, the J call TRBJ2-2, with TRBD1 matching 9 bases. The TCR was taken from a human donor with melanoma. The CDR3 region is CAVDRGNTGELFF. CDR3 sequence (DNA): TGTGCCGTGGACAGGGGGAACACCGGGGAGCTGTTTTTT.